The 14 T cell receptor beta chains presented below share a single source sample, sequenced in a study of blood T cell repertoires in COVID-19. The repertoire was sequenced with immunoSEQ multiplex PCR; TCRdb's copy has only in-frame clones and lacks some. This table holds over 70,000 clones, over 80% found once. Sequenced sample: peripheral blood. The receptor set was obtained from a human donor in a cohort sampled during active COVID-19.

The rearrangement links TRBV18 to TRBJ1-1; the D gene is possibly TRBD1 (5 bases). Germline assignment: CDR1 KGHSH and CDR2 LQKENI. This CDR3 is built from 16 residues. The V and J ends lost 6 bases and 5 bases respectively, with 22 bases between them. The CDR3 loop reads CASSPTWGEGQTEAFF. DNA of the CDR3: TGTGCCAGCTCTCCGACGTGGGGGGAGGGGCAGACTGAAGCTTTCTTT.

This sequence joins TRBV10-3 and TRBJ2-3; the match to TRBD2 covers 12 bases. V dropped 4 bases and J dropped 11; count of bases not matched to a gene: 10. The germline V gene has CDR1 ENHRY and CDR2 SYGVKD. The CDR3 has 15 amino acids. The CDR3: CAISARTSGIMEQYF. DNA of the CDR3: TGTGCCATCAGTGCCCGGACTAGCGGGATAATGGAGCAGTATTTT.

The gene calls are TRBV11-2 and TRBJ1-1; D gene uncertain. The CDR3 spans 13 residues. Trimming cost V 1 base and J 3 bases, with 6 bases left between them. Germline assignment: CDR1 SGHAT and CDR2 FQNNGV. This CDR3 reads CASSLGEDTEAFF. The CDR3 bases are TGTGCCAGCAGCTTAGGTGAGGACACTGAAGCTTTCTTT. Supplemented by reference TRBV11-2 and TRBJ1-1, the full variable domain reads EAGVAQSPRYKIIEKRQSVAFWCNPISGHATLYWYQQILGQGPKLLIQFQNNGVVDDSQLPKDRFSAERLKGVDSTLKIQPAKLEDSAVYLCASSLGEDTEAFFGQGTRLTVV.

V usage is TRBV25-1 and J usage is TRBJ2-2; TRBD2 matches 15 bases. The CDR3 sequence is 17 residues long. The junction had 5 bases not matched to a gene; V was cut back by 4 bases and J by 5 bases. Germline V gene sequence: CDR1 MGHDK, CDR2 SYGVNS. CDR3 amino acids: CASSGTSGRAWTGELFF. The CDR3 DNA is TGTGCCAGCAGTGGGACTAGCGGGAGGGCGTGGACCGGGGAGCTGTTTTTT.

The chain uses TRBV30 and TRBJ1-6; possible D gene TRBD1, 6 bases. The CDR3 is 16 residues long. Looked up from germline, CDR1 is GTSNPN and CDR2 is SVGIG (reference sequence). V was trimmed by 1 base and J by 0 bases, leaving 10 bases between them. The CDR3 bases are TGTGCCTGGAGTGCTGGACAGAGCTCCTATAATTCACCCCTCCACTTT. The encoded protein is CAWSAGQSSYNSPLHF.

The genes are TRBV28 and TRBJ1-2, with D possibly TRBD1 on 6 matching bases. Per the germline V gene, CDR1 is MDHEN and CDR2 is SYDVKM. The CDR3 is made up of 14 amino acids. V was trimmed by 9 bases and J by 2 bases, leaving 16 bases between them. CDR3 region: CASAAYQGNYGYTF. The CDR3 coding sequence is TGTGCCAGTGCCGCATACCAGGGGAACTATGGCTACACCTTC.

The chain uses TRBV5-1 and TRBJ2-3, with 9 bases matching TRBD2. The CDR3 has 18 residues. Germline V gene lookup returns CDR1 SGHRS and CDR2 YFSETQ. V lost 0 bases and J lost 0; bases outside the gene matches: 8. The CDR3 sequence is CASSLASLAGFSTDTQYF. CDR3 nucleotide sequence: TGCGCCAGCAGCTTGGCCTCACTAGCGGGCTTTAGCACAGATACGCAGTATTTT.

The chain carries TRBV19 and TRBJ1-1, with D uncertain. The CDR3 extends over 12 amino acids. The V gene's germline CDR1 is LNHDA and CDR2 SQIVND (reference sequence). Trimming took 1 base from V and 8 from J, leaving 8 bases between them. CDR3 residues: CASSIGNREAFF. The CDR3 DNA reads as TGTGCCAGTAGTATAGGCAACAGAGAAGCTTTCTTT.

The chain couples TRBV19 to TRBJ2-6; no firm D call. Trimming took 1 base from V and 0 from J, leaving 4 bases between them. CDR1 LNHDA and CDR2 SQIVND come from the germline V gene (reference sequence). The CDR3 is made up of 15 amino acids. CDR3 nucleotide sequence: TGTGCCAGTAGTATAGCGAGCTCTGGGGCCAACGTCCTGACTTTC. It is translated as CASSIASSGANVLTF.

This clone has only a few counts. J is TRBJ2-5 and V is TRBV5-1; TRBD2 agrees at 13 bases. Germline V gene data show CDR1 as SGHRS and CDR2 as YFSETQ. V gave up 0 bases and J gave up 4 bases; unmatched junction bases: 6. The CDR3 runs 17 residues. The CDR3 DNA sequence: TGCGCCAGCAGCTTGGAACTAGCGGGAGGGCTGGTAGAGACCCAGTACTTC. Protein product: CASSLELAGGLVETQYF.

The chain uses TRBV23-1 and TRBJ2-7; 10 nucleotides line up with TRBD2. TRBV23-1 belongs to the ORF category, with a function that is uncertain. This CDR3 has 16 amino acids. V was pared by 3 bases and J by 4 bases, with 9 bases of the junction left unmatched. CDR3 residues: CASSHTGASGSYEQYF. In DNA form, the CDR3 reads TGCGCCAGCAGTCATACGGGGGCTAGCGGGAGTTACGAGCAGTACTTC.

This chain uses TRBV6-5 with TRBJ1-2; no reliable D call. CDR3 length: 13 amino acids. CDR1 and CDR2 from the germline V gene are MNHEY and SVGAGI. V dropped 2 bases and J dropped 3 bases, with 7 bases sitting between them. The CDR3 protein is CASSYHIDYGYTF. CDR3 sequence (DNA): TGTGCCAGCAGTTACCATATAGACTATGGCTACACCTTC.

The rearrangement links TRBV7-9 to TRBJ2-7, with 8 nucleotides matching TRBD1. Germline values: CDR1 SEHNR, CDR2 FQNEAQ (reference sequence). J gave up 0 bases and V 3 bases, and 4 bases lay outside the gene matches. The CDR3 has 15 amino acids. This chain's CDR3 is CASSFGDRGSYEQYF. CDR3 sequence (DNA): TGTGCCAGCAGCTTCGGTGACAGGGGCTCCTACGAGCAGTACTTC.

This clone was counted a single time. The V gene is TRBV6-1, the J gene TRBJ2-1; 9 bases fit TRBD2. The CDR3 contains 16 residues. Germline CDR1 MNHNS, CDR2 SASEGT. The junction had 8 bases not matched to a gene; V was cut back by 3 bases and J by 5 bases. CDR3 coding DNA: TGTGCCAGCAGTGAGATGAGCGGGAGGCTAAACAATGAGCAGTTCTTC. This gives the protein CASSEMSGRLNNEQFF.